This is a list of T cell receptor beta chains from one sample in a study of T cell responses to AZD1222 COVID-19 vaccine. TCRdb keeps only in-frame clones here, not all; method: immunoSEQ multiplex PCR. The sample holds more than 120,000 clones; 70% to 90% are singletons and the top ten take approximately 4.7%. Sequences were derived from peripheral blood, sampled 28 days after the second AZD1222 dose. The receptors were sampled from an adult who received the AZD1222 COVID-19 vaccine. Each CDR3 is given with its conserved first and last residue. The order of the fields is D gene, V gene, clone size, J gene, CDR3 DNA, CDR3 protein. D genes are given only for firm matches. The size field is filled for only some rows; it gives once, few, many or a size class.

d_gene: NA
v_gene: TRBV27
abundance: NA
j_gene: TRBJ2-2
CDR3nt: TGTGCCAGCAGCCCTCGACAGCTCTGGGACCCTCGGGAGCTGTTTTTT
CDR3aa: CASSPRQLWDPRELFF

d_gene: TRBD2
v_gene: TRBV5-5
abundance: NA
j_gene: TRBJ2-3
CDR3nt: TGTGCCAGCAGCTTGGGACTAGCGGGTTCCACAGATACGCAGTATTTT
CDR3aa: CASSLGLAGSTDTQYF

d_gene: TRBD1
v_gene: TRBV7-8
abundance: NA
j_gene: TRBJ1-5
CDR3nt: TGTGCCAGCAGCCCGGAGGGGGCTATTCAGGCCCAGCATTTT
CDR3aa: CASSPEGAIQAQHF

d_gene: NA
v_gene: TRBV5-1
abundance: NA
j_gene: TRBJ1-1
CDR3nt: TGCGCCAGCAGCTTAAGTTTCATGAACACTGAAGCTTTCTTT
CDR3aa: CASSLSFMNTEAFF

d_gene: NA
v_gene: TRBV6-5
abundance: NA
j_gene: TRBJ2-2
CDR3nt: TGTGCCAGCAGTTACTCTGCCGGGGGCACCGGGGAGCTGTTTTTT
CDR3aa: CASSYSAGGTGELFF

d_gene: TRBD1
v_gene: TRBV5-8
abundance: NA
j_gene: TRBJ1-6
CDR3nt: TGTGCCAGCAGCTTGGACAGGGGAGGGAATTCACCCCTCCACTTT
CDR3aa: CASSLDRGGNSPLHF

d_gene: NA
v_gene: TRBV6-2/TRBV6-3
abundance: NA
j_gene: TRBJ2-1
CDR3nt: TGTGCCAGCAGTCCCAGAGAGATAGAGACCTCCTACAATGAGCAGTTCTTC
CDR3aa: CASSPREIETSYNEQFF

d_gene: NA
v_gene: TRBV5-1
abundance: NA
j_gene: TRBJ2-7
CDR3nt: TGCGCCAGCAGCTTCCGGGACGGCGACTCCTACGAGCAGTACTTC
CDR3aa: CASSFRDGDSYEQYF

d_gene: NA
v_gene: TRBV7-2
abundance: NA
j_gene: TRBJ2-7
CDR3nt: TGTGCCAGCAGCTTGACCTCCCTCGGGGAGCAGTACTTC
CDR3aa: CASSLTSLGEQYF

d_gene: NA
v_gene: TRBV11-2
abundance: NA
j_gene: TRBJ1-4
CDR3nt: TGTGCCAGCAGCTTAAGGGAGAATGAAAAACTGTTTTTT
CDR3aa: CASSLRENEKLFF

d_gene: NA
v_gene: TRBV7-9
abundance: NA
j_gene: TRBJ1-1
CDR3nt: TGTGCCAGCAGCCTCATGAACACTGAAGCTTTCTTT
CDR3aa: CASSLMNTEAFF

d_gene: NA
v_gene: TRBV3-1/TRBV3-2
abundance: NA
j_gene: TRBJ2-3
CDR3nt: TGTGCCAGCAGCGATCAAACAGGGTGGGGCGATACGCAGTATTTT
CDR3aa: CASSDQTGWGDTQYF

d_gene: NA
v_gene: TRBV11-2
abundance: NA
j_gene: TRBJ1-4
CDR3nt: TGTGCCAGCAGCTTAATAGGGGGAGTCCGCACTAATGAAAAACTGTTTTTT
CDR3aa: CASSLIGGVRTNEKLFF

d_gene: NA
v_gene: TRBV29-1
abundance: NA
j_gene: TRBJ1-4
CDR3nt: TGCAGCGTTGGGGGGGCTAATGAAAAACTGTTTTTT
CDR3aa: CSVGGANEKLFF

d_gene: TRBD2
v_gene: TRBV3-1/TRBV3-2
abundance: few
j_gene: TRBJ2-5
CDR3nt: TGTGCCAGCAGCCCACTAGCGGAGTCCCCTCTAGGGACCCAGTACTTC
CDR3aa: CASSPLAESPLGTQYF

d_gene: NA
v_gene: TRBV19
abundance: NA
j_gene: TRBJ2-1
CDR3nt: TGTGCCAGTAGTATCCGGGACTACAATGAGCAGTTCTTC
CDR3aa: CASSIRDYNEQFF

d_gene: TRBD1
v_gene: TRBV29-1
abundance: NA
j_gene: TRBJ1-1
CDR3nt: TGCAGCGCCGACAGGGACACCACTGAAGCTTTCTTT
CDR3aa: CSADRDTTEAFF

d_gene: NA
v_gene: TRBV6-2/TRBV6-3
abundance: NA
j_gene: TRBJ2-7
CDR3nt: TGTGCCAGCAGTTTTGGCACCCAAGGGCACGAGCAGTACTTC
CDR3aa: CASSFGTQGHEQYF

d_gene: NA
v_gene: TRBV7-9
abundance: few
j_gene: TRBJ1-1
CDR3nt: TGTGCCAGCAGCGAGGGGGGAACTGAAGCTTTCTTT
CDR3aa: CASSEGGTEAFF

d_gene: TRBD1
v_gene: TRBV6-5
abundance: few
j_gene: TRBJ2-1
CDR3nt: TGTGCCAGCAGTTACTCTCGCCCTGACAGGGCTGCTGAGCAGTTCTTC
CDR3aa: CASSYSRPDRAAEQFF

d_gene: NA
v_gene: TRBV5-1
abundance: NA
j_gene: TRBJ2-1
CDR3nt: TGCGCCAGCAGCTCAGGACTAAGGGGGACCCATGAGCAGTTCTTC
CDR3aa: CASSSGLRGTHEQFF

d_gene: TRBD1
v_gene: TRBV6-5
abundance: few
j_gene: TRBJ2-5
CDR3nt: TGTGCCAGCACCGTGACAGGGGGCCACCAAGAGACCCAGTACTTC
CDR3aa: CASTVTGGHQETQYF

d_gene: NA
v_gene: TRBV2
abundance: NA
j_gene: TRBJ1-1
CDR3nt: TGTGCCAGCAGTGTGTGGTTGCAGCCGAACACTGAAGCTTTCTTT
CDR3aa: CASSVWLQPNTEAFF

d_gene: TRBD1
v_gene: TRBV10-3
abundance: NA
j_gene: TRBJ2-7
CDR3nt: TGTGCCATCAGTCCCGGGACAGGGATAAGCTCCTACGAGCAGTACTTC
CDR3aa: CAISPGTGISSYEQYF

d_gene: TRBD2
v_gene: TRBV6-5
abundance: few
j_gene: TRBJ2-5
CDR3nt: TGTGCCAGCTGGGCGGTAGCGGGGAAGACCCAGTACTTC
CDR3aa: CASWAVAGKTQYF

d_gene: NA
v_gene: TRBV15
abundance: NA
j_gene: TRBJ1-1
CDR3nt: TGTGCCACCAGCAGAGAGAGAGGCACTGAAGCTTTCTTT
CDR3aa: CATSRERGTEAFF

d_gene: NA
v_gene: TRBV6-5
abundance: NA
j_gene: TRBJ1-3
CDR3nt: TGTGCCAGCAGCTCAATCACCCCCTCTGGAAACACCATATATTTT
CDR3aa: CASSSITPSGNTIYF

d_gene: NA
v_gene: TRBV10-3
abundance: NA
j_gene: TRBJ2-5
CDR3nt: TGTGCCATCAGTGAGTCTTCGGGTAAGACGACCCAGTACTTC
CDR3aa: CAISESSGKTTQYF

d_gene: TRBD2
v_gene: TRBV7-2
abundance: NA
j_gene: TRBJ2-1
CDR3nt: TGTGCCAGCAGCTTAACTAGCGGGGGCTATCAGGCTTTCTATGAGCAGTTCTTC
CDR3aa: CASSLTSGGYQAFYEQFF

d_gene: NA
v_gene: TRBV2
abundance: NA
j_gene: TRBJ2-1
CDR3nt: TGTGCCAGCAGTAAAGAGAGATATAATGAGCAGTTCTTC
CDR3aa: CASSKERYNEQFF

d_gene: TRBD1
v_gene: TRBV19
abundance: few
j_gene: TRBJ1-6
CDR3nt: TGTGCCAGTAGTCTCATGACAGGGTCCAATTCACCCCTCCACTTT
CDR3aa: CASSLMTGSNSPLHF

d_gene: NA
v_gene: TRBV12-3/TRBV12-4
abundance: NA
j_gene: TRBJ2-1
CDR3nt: TGTGCCAGCAGTCCCGGGACTCAGCAGTTCTTC
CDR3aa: CASSPGTQQFF